This T cell receptor beta chain is drawn from a study of cytomegalovirus exposure and HLA in healthy donors. CDR1 and CDR2 (germline): LNHDA, SQIVND (reference sequence). Trimming pared 5 bases from V and 1 base from J, leaving 12 bases between. CDR3 length equals 14 residues. Researchers ran the PCR with 60 Vbeta and 13 Jbeta primers. The method was immunoSEQ multiplex PCR; TCRdb's version includes in-frame clones alone and lacks a portion of them. The sample yields approximately 170,000 clones, 68% seen once. The chain has TRBV19 and TRBJ2-7, with D possibly TRBD2 on 6 matching bases. This TCR came from a man between 50 and 59 years old in good health and CMV-seronegative. Sequencing was done on a sample of PBMCs. CDR3 in DNA: TGTGCCAGTAGTTCGCGGGACGGGTCCTACGAGCAGTACTTC. This encodes CASSSRDGSYEQYF.